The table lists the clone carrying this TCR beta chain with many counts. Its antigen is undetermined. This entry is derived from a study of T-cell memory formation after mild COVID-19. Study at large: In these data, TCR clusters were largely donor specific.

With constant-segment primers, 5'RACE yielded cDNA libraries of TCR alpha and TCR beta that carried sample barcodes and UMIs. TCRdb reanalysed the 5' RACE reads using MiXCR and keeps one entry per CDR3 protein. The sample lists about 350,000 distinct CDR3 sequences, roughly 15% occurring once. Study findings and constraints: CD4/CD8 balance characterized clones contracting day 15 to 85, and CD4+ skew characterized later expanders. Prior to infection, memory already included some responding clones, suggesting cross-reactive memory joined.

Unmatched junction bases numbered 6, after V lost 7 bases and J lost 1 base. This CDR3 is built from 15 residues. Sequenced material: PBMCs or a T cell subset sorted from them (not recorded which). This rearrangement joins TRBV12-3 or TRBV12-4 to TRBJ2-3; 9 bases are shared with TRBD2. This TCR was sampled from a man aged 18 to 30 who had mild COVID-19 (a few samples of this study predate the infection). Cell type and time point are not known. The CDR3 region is CASTIAGAGTDTQYF. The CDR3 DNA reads TGTGCCAGCACCATAGCGGGGGCCGGCACAGATACGCAGTATTTT.